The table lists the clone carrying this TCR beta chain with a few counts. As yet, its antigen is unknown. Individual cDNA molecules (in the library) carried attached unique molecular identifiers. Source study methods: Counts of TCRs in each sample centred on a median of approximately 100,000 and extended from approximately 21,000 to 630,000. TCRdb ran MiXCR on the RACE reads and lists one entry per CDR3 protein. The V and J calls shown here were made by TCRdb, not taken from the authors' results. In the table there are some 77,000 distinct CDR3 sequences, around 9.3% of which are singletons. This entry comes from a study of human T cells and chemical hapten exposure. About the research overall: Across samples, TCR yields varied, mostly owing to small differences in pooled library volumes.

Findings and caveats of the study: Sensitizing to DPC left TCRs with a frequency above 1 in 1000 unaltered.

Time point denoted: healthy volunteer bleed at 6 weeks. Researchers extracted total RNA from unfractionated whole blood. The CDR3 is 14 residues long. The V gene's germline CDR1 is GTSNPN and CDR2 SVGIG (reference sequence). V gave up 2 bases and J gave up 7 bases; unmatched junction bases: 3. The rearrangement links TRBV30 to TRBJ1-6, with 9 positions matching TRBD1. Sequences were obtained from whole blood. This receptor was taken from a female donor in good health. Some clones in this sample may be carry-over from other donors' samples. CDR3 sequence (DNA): TGTGCCTGGAGTCCCGGGACAGGGAATTCACCCCTCCACTTT. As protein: CAWSPGTGNSPLHF.